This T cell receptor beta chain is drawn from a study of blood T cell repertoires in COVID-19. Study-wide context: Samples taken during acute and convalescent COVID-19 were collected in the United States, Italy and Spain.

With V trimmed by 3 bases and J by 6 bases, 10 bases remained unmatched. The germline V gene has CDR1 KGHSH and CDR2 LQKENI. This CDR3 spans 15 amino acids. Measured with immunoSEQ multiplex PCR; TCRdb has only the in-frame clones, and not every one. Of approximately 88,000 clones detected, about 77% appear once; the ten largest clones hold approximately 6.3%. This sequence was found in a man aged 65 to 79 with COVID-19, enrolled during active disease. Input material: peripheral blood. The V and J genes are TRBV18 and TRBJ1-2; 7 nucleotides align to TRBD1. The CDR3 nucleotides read TGTGCCAGCTCACCGGCCGGGACAGCCGGGGATGGCTACACCTTC. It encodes CASSPAGTAGDGYTF.